The present T cell receptor (beta chain) was sequenced within a study of Ad26.COV2.S vaccination and SARS-CoV-2 variants. Only in-frame clones appear in the TCRdb table, and some are missing; sequencing was by immunoSEQ multiplex PCR. The table records approximately 340,000 clones, 92% of them present only once. This clone came up many times. Its antigen is unidentified. Study observations and caveats: People given the vaccine had a wider spike-specific TCR breadth than placebo recipients did.

CDR3 length: 15 amino acids. V lost 6 bases and J lost 5; bases outside the gene matches: 11. Germline V gives CDR1 MNHEY, CDR2 SVGEGT. The rearrangement uses TRBV6-2 or TRBV6-3 and TRBJ2-5; 8 positions match TRBD2. The source is a human donor who had recovered from COVID-19. This specimen consisted of peripheral blood, obtained after recovery from COVID-19. In DNA form, the CDR3 reads TGTGCCAGCAGCCGTACTACTAGCGGTTACGAGACCCAGTACTTC. Amino acid sequence: CASSRTTSGYETQYF.